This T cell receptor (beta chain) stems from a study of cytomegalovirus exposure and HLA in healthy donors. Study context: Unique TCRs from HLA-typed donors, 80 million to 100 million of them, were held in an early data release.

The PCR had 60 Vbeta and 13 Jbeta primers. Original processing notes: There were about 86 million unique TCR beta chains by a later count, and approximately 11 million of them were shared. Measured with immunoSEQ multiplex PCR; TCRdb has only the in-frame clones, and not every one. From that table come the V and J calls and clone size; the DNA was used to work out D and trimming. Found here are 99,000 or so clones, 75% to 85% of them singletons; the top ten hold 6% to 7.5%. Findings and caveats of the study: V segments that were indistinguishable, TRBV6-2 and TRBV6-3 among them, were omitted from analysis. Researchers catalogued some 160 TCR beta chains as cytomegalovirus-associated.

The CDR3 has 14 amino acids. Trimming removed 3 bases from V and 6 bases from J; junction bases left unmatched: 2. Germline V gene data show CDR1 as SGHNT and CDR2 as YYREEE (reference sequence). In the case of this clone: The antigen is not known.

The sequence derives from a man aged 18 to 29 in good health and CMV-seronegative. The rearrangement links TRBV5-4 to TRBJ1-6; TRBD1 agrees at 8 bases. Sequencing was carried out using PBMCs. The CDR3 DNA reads TGTGCCAGCAGCTGGACAGGGCCTAATTCACCCCTCCACTTT. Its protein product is CASSWTGPNSPLHF. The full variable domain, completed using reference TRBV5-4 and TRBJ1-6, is ETGVTQSPTHLIKTRGQQVTLRCSSQSGHNTVSWYQQALGQGPQFIFQYYREEENGRGNFPPRFSGLQFPNYSSELNVNALELDDSALYLCASSWTGPNSPLHFGNGTRLTVT.